These T cell receptor beta chains were read from a single sample in a study of fetal regulatory T cell absence and autoimmunity. Profiled with immunoSEQ multiplex PCR; TCRdb holds only in-frame clones, not every one. Of about 95,000 clones in the sample, 60% to 80% were seen once. The sample comprised pancreas tissue. The receptors were gathered from a male donor with IPEX syndrome. CDR3s include the opening cysteine and the closing phenylalanine or tryptophan. D genes are given only for firm matches. Clone sizes are given selectively: once, few, many, or a class where the clone is expanded.

j_call: TRBJ2-3
v_call: TRBV6-5
d_call: .
clone_size: .
cdr3_aa: CASSWTLAYSTDTQYF
cdr3_nt: TGTGCCAGCAGTTGGACCCTAGCGTACAGCACAGATACGCAGTATTTT

j_call: TRBJ1-6
v_call: TRBV7-9
d_call: .
clone_size: .
cdr3_aa: CASSLWQSSYNSPLHF
cdr3_nt: TGTGCCAGCAGCTTGTGGCAGAGCTCCTATAATTCACCCCTCCACTTT

j_call: TRBJ2-1
v_call: TRBV29-1
d_call: TRBD2
clone_size: .
cdr3_aa: CSVEDQKSGRVYYNEQFF
cdr3_nt: TGCAGCGTTGAAGATCAGAAGAGCGGGAGGGTCTATTACAATGAGCAGTTCTTC

j_call: TRBJ2-7
v_call: TRBV6-6
d_call: .
clone_size: .
cdr3_aa: CASLDRPGPTYEQYF
cdr3_nt: TGTGCCAGCCTGGACCGACCGGGACCCACCTACGAGCAGTACTTC

j_call: TRBJ1-3
v_call: TRBV6-5
d_call: TRBD1
clone_size: .
cdr3_aa: CASSWHRGRGNTIYF
cdr3_nt: TGTGCCAGCAGTTGGCACAGGGGACGTGGAAACACCATATATTTT

j_call: TRBJ2-3
v_call: TRBV9
d_call: TRBD2
clone_size: .
cdr3_aa: CASSVRTSGGDTQYF
cdr3_nt: TGTGCCAGCAGCGTACGGACTAGCGGTGGAGATACGCAGTATTTT

j_call: TRBJ2-2
v_call: TRBV11-3
d_call: .
clone_size: once
cdr3_aa: CASSLFGQTGELFF
cdr3_nt: TGTGCCAGCAGCTTATTCGGACAGACCGGGGAGCTGTTTTTT

j_call: TRBJ2-2
v_call: TRBV6-1
d_call: .
clone_size: .
cdr3_aa: CASSEEWGDTGELFF
cdr3_nt: TGTGCCAGCAGTGAAGAATGGGGGGACACCGGGGAGCTGTTTTTT

j_call: TRBJ1-2
v_call: TRBV6-5
d_call: .
clone_size: once
cdr3_aa: CASSRQEMGGYTF
cdr3_nt: TGTGCCAGCAGTCGACAGGAAATGGGAGGCTACACCTTC

j_call: TRBJ2-6
v_call: TRBV11-1
d_call: .
clone_size: .
cdr3_aa: CASSLFASSGANVLTF
cdr3_nt: TGTGCCAGCAGCTTATTCGCCTCCTCTGGGGCCAACGTCCTGACTTTC

j_call: TRBJ1-2
v_call: TRBV2
d_call: .
clone_size: .
cdr3_aa: CASRQGGYTF
cdr3_nt: TGTGCCAGCAGACAGGGTGGCTACACCTTC

j_call: TRBJ2-7
v_call: TRBV7-2
d_call: .
clone_size: few
cdr3_aa: CASSLNGYYEQYF
cdr3_nt: TGTGCCAGCAGCTTAAACGGCTACTACGAGCAGTACTTC

j_call: TRBJ2-1
v_call: TRBV7-2
d_call: .
clone_size: .
cdr3_aa: CASSSRRLYNEQFF
cdr3_nt: TGTGCCAGCAGCTCACGTAGGCTTTACAATGAGCAGTTCTTC

j_call: TRBJ2-3
v_call: TRBV4-1
d_call: TRBD2
clone_size: .
cdr3_aa: CASSRLAGTIDTQYF
cdr3_nt: TGCGCCAGCAGCCGGCTAGCGGGAACTATAGATACGCAGTATTTT

j_call: TRBJ2-2
v_call: TRBV6-5
d_call: TRBD2
clone_size: .
cdr3_aa: CASSYSPTSGGGELFF
cdr3_nt: TGTGCCAGCAGTTACTCTCCGACTAGCGGGGGCGGGGAGCTGTTTTTT

j_call: TRBJ2-7
v_call: TRBV5-6
d_call: TRBD2
clone_size: .
cdr3_aa: CASSLATSGSEYEQYF
cdr3_nt: TGTGCCAGCAGCTTGGCCACTAGCGGGAGCGAGTACGAGCAGTACTTC

j_call: TRBJ2-2
v_call: TRBV2
d_call: TRBD2
clone_size: .
cdr3_aa: CASSELAGGLDTGELFF
cdr3_nt: TGTGCCAGCAGTGAACTAGCGGGGGGGCTGGACACCGGGGAGCTGTTTTTT

j_call: TRBJ1-1
v_call: TRBV19
d_call: .
clone_size: .
cdr3_aa: CASSMAVIGMNTEAFF
cdr3_nt: TGTGCCAGTAGTATGGCCGTTATAGGCATGAACACTGAAGCTTTCTTT

j_call: TRBJ1-6
v_call: TRBV19
d_call: .
clone_size: few
cdr3_aa: CASSIASGLDSPLHF
cdr3_nt: TGTGCCAGTAGTATAGCGTCGGGGCTTGATTCACCCCTCCACTTT

j_call: TRBJ2-2
v_call: TRBV29-1
d_call: TRBD1
clone_size: .
cdr3_aa: CSGHTGATGELFF
cdr3_nt: TGCAGCGGACATACAGGGGCCACCGGGGAGCTGTTTTTT

j_call: TRBJ1-4
v_call: TRBV27
d_call: .
clone_size: few
cdr3_aa: CASSFRGNEKLFF
cdr3_nt: TGTGCCAGCAGTTTCAGGGGTAATGAAAAACTGTTTTTT

j_call: TRBJ1-1
v_call: TRBV25-1
d_call: TRBD1
clone_size: .
cdr3_aa: CARPGNKGALGGTEAFF
cdr3_nt: TGTGCCAGGCCAGGTAATAAGGGGGCACTCGGTGGCACTGAAGCTTTCTTT

j_call: TRBJ2-2
v_call: TRBV13
d_call: .
clone_size: once
cdr3_aa: CASSPRTDYNTGELFF
cdr3_nt: TGTGCCAGCAGTCCCCGGACGGACTACAACACCGGGGAGCTGTTTTTT

j_call: TRBJ2-5
v_call: TRBV9
d_call: TRBD1
clone_size: once
cdr3_aa: CASSGLDRGLEETQYF
cdr3_nt: TGTGCCAGCAGCGGGTTGGACAGGGGACTTGAGGAGACCCAGTACTTC

j_call: TRBJ1-1
v_call: TRBV7-2
d_call: TRBD1
clone_size: once
cdr3_aa: CASSSYRGWTEAFF
cdr3_nt: TGTGCCAGCAGCTCCTACAGGGGTTGGACTGAAGCTTTCTTT

j_call: TRBJ1-5
v_call: TRBV10-1
d_call: .
clone_size: .
cdr3_aa: CASREALRINQPQHF
cdr3_nt: TGCGCCAGCAGGGAGGCGCTAAGGATAAATCAGCCCCAGCATTTT

j_call: TRBJ1-1
v_call: TRBV29-1
d_call: .
clone_size: .
cdr3_aa: CSVEDRGWVNTEAFF
cdr3_nt: TGCAGCGTTGAAGATCGGGGCTGGGTGAACACTGAAGCTTTCTTT

j_call: TRBJ2-3
v_call: TRBV13
d_call: TRBD2
clone_size: .
cdr3_aa: CASSLPGTSGSTDTQYF
cdr3_nt: TGTGCCAGCAGCTTACCTGGGACTAGCGGGAGCACAGATACGCAGTATTTT

j_call: TRBJ1-3
v_call: TRBV7-8
d_call: TRBD1
clone_size: .
cdr3_aa: CASSEGQLPGGTIYF
cdr3_nt: TGTGCCAGCAGCGAGGGACAGCTCCCCGGAGGCACCATATATTTT

j_call: TRBJ2-3
v_call: TRBV7-9
d_call: TRBD2
clone_size: .
cdr3_aa: CASSLTSGPTDTQYF
cdr3_nt: TGTGCCAGCAGCCTGACTAGCGGACCCACAGATACGCAGTATTTT

j_call: TRBJ2-3
v_call: TRBV4-3
d_call: TRBD2
clone_size: .
cdr3_aa: CASSQGAGGRDTQYF
cdr3_nt: TGCGCCAGCAGCCAGGGCGCGGGGGGGCGTGATACGCAGTATTTT

j_call: TRBJ2-2
v_call: TRBV27
d_call: .
clone_size: .
cdr3_aa: CASSFWYTGELFF
cdr3_nt: TGTGCCAGCAGTTTTTGGTACACCGGGGAGCTGTTTTTT